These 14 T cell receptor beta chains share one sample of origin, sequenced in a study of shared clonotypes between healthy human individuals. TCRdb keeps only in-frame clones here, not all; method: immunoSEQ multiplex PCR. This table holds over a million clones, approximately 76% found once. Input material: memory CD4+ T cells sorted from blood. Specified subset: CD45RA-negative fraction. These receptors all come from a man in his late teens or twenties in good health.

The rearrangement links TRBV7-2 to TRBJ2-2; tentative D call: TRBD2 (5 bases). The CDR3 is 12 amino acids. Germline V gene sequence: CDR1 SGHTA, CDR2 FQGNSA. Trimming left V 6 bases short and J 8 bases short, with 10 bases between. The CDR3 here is CASREARGELFF. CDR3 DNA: TGTGCCAGCAGGGAGGCGCGTGGGGAGCTGTTTTTT.

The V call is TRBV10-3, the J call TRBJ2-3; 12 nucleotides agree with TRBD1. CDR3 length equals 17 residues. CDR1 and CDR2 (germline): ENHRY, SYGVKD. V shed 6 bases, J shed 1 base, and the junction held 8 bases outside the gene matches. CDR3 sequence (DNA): TGTGCCATCAGGAGGGGACAGGGGGCTGAGGGCACAGATACGCAGTATTTT. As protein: CAIRRGQGAEGTDTQYF.

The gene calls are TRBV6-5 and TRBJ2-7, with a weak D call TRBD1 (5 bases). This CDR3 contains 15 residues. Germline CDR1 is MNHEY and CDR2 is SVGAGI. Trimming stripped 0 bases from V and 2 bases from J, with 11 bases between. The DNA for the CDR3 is TGTGCCAGCAGTTACTCGTATCAGGGTACCTACGAGCAGTACTTC. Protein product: CASSYSYQGTYEQYF.

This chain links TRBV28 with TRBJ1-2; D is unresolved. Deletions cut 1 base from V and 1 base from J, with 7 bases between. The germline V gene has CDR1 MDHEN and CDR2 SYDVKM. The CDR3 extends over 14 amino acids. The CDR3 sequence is CASSLLADNYGYTF. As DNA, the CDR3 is TGTGCCAGCAGTTTATTGGCGGATAACTATGGCTACACCTTC.

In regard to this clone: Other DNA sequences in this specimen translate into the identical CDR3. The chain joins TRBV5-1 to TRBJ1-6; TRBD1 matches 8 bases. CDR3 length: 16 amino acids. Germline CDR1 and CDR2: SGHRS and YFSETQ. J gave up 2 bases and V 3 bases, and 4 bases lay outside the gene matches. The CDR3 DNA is TGCGCCAGCAGCTCAGGACAGGGTACCTATAATTCACCCCTCCACTTT. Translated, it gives CASSSGQGTYNSPLHF.

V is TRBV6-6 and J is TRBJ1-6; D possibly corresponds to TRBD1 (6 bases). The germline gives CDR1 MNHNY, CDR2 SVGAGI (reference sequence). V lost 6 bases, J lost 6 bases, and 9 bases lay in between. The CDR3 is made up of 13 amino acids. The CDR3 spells CASRDSLNSPLHF. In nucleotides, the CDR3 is TGTGCCAGCAGGGACAGTCTTAATTCACCCCTCCACTTT.

Here the CDR3 reads CASSFSGRGVSSYEQYF. The CDR3 region has the DNA TGTGCCAGCAGCTTTTCTGGGCGGGGGGTATCCTCCTACGAGCAGTACTTC. V is TRBV5-4 and J is TRBJ2-7; 8 bases align to TRBD2. Losses at the gene ends were 2 bases for V and 0 bases for J; bases not matched to a gene: 10. Germline V lookup: CDR1 SGHNT, CDR2 YYREEE (reference sequence). The CDR3 spans 17 residues.

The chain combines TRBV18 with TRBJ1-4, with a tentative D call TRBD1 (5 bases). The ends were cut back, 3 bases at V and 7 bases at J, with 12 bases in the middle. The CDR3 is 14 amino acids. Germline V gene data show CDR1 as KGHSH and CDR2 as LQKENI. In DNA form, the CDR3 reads TGTGCCAGCTCACCGGGGACTTTGGGTGAAAAACTGTTTTTT. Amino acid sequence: CASSPGTLGEKLFF.

The CDR3 here is CASAPSSGNYGYTF. The CDR3 DNA reads as TGTGCCAGCGCCCCGTCCAGCGGGAACTATGGCTACACCTTC. This chain links TRBV7-3 with TRBJ1-2; D ambiguous. The CDR3 is 14 amino acids. Between the trimmed V and J ends, which lost 8 bases and 2 bases, there was a span of 15 bases. The germline V gene has CDR1 SGHTA and CDR2 FQGTGA.

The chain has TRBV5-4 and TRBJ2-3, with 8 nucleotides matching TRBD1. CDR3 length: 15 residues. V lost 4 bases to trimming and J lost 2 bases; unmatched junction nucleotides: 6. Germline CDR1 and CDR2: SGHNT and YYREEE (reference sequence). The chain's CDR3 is CASSPRTGTTDTQYF. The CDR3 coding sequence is TGTGCCAGCAGCCCTCGGACAGGGACCACAGATACGCAGTATTTT.

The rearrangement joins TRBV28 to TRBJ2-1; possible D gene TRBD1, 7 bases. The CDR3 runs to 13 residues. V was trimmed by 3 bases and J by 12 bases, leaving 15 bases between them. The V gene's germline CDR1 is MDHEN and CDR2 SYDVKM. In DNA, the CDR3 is TGTGCCAGCAGTTTGAATAGTCAGGGGGGGCAGTTCTTC. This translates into CASSLNSQGGQFF.

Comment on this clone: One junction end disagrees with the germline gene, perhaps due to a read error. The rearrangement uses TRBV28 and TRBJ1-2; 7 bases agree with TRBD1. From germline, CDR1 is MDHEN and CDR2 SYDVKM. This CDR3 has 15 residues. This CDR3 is CASRTLRTGPHGGLF. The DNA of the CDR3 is TGTGCCAGCAGGACACTCAGGACAGGACCTCACGGAGGGCTTTTC.

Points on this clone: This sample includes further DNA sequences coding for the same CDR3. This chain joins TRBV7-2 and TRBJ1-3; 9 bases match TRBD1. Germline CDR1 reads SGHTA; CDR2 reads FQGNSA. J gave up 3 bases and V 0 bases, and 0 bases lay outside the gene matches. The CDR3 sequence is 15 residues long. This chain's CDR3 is CASSLAGQGGNTIYF. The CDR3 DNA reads TGTGCCAGCAGCTTAGCGGGACAGGGTGGAAACACCATATATTTT.

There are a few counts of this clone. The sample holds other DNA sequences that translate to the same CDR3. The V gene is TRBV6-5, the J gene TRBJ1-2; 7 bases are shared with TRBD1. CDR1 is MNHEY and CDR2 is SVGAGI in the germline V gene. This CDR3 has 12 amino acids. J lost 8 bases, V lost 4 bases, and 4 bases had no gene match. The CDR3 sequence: CASSSTGAGYTF. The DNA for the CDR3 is TGTGCCAGCAGTTCTACAGGGGCCGGCTACACCTTC.